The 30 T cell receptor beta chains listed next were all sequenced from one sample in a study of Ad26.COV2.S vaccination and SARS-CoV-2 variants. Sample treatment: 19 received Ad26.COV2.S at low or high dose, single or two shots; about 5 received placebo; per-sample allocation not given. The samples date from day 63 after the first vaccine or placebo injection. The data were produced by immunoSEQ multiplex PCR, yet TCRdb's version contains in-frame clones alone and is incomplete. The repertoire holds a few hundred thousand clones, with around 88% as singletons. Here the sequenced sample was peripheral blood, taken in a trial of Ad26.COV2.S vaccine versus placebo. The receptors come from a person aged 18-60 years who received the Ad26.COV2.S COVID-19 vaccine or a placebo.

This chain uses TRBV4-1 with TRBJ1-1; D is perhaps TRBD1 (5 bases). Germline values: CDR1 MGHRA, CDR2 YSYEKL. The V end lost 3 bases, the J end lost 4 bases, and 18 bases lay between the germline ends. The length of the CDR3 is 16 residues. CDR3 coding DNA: TGCGCCAGCAGCCACGCCCGGGACGCCCAGGCCACTGAAGCTTTCTTT. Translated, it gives CASSHARDAQATEAFF.

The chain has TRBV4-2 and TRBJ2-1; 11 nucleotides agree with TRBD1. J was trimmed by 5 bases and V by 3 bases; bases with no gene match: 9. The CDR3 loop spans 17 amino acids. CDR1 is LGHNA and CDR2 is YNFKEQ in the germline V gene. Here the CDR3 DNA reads TGTGCCAGCAGCCACCCTGGGACAGGGGGGAATAACAATGAGCAGTTCTTC. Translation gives CASSHPGTGGNNNEQFF.

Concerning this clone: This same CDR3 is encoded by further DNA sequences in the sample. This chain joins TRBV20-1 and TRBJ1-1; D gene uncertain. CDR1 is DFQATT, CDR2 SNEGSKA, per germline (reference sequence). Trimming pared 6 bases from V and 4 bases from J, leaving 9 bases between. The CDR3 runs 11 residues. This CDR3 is CSASLITEAFF. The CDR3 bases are TGCAGTGCCAGCCTGATCACTGAAGCTTTCTTT.

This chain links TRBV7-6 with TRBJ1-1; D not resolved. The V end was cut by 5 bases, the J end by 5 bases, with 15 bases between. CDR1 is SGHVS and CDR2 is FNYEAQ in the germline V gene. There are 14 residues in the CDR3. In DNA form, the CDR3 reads TGTGCCAGCAGCGCAGCCGGGGTGAGGACTGAAGCTTTCTTT. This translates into CASSAAGVRTEAFF.

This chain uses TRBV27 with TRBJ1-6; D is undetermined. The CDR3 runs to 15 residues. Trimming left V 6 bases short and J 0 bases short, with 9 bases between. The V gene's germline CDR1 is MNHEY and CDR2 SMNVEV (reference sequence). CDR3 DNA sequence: TGTGCCAGCAGGTCGGGCGGCTCCTATAATTCACCCCTCCACTTT. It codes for CASRSGGSYNSPLHF.

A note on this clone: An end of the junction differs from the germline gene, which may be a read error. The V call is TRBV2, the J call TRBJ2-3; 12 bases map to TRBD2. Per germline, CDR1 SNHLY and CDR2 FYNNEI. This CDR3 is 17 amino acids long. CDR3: CTSGGIPLAGGADTQYF. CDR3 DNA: TGTACCAGCGGGGGTATCCCACTAGCGGGAGGTGCAGATACGCAGTATTTT.

In nucleotides, the CDR3 is TGTGCCAGCAGCCCGCAGTCCGACAGTCGCTCCTACGAGCAGTACGTC. It specifies CASSPQSDSRSYEQYV. The rearrangement links TRBV14 to TRBJ2-7; D is perhaps TRBD1 (5 bases). The CDR3 contains 16 residues. Germline V gene sequence: CDR1 SGHDN, CDR2 FVKESK. The ends were cut back, 4 bases at V and 0 bases at J, with 16 bases in the middle.

The CDR3 protein is CASTLSGGGNEQFF. The CDR3 DNA reads as TGTGCCAGCACCCTTAGTGGGGGTGGCAATGAGCAGTTCTTC. The chain couples TRBV7-9 to TRBJ2-1; TRBD1 or TRBD2 may be the D gene (5 bases each). The CDR3 contains 14 residues. In germline, CDR1 is SEHNR, CDR2 FQNEAQ (reference sequence). V was clipped by 7 bases and J by 6 bases, with 16 bases between them.

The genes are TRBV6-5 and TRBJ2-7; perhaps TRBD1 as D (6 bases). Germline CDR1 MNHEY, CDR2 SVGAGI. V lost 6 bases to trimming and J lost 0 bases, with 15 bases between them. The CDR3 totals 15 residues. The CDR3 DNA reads TGTGCCAGCAGCTCAAACAGGGAGAGCTCCTACGAGCAGTACTTC. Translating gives CASSSNRESSYEQYF.

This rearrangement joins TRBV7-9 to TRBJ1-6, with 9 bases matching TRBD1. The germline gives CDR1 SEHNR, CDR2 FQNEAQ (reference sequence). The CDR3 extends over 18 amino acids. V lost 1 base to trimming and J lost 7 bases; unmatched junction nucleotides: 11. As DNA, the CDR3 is TGTGCCAGCAGCTTAGACCTTGTTAGGGACAGGGCGAATTCACCCCTCCACTTT. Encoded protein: CASSLDLVRDRANSPLHF.

The CDR3 loop is CASSPEGAATNEKLFF. CDR3 bases: TGTGCCAGCTCACCAGAGGGGGCCGCAACTAATGAAAAACTGTTTTTT. V gene TRBV18 combines with J gene TRBJ1-4; TRBD1 matches at 7 bases. The CDR3 consists of 16 residues. V shed 2 bases and J 0 bases; nucleotides not matched to a gene: 3. The germline V gene has CDR1 KGHSH and CDR2 LQKENI. Based on the CDR3 plus reference TRBV18 and TRBJ1-4, the full variable domain is NAGVMQNPRHLVRRRGQEARLRCSPMKGHSHVYWYRQLPEEGLKFMVYLQKENIIDESGMPKERFSAEFPKEGPSILRIQQVVRGDSAAYFCASSPEGAATNEKLFFGSGTQLSVL.

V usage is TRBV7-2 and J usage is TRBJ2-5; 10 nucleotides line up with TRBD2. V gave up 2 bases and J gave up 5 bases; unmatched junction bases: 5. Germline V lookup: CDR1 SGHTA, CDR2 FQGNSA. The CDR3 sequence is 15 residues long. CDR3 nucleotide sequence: TGTGCCAGCAGCTTACAGTCAGCGGGAGGGGAGACCCAGTACTTC. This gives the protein CASSLQSAGGETQYF.

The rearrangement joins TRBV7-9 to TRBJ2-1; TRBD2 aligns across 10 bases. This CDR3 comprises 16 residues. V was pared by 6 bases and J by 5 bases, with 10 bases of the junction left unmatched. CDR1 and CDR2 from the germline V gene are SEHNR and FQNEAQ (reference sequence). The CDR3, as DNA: TGTGCCAGCAGGGAAATTAGCGGGGGGCGAAACAATGAGCAGTTCTTC. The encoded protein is CASREISGGRNNEQFF.

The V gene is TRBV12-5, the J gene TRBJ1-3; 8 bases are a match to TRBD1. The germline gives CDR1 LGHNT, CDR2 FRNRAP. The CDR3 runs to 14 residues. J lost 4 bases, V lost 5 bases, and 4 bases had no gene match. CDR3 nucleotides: TGTGCTAGTGGTGACAGGGGATGGGGAAACACCATATATTTT. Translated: CASGDRGWGNTIYF. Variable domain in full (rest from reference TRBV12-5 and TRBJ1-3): DARVTQTPRHKVTEMGQEVTMRCQPILGHNTVFWYRQTMMQGLELLAYFRNRAPLDDSGMPKDRFSAEMPDATLATLKIQPSEPRDSAVYFCASGDRGWGNTIYFGEGSWLTVV.

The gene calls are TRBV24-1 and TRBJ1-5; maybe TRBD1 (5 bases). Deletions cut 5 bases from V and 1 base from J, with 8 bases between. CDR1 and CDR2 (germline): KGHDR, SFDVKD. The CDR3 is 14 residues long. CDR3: CATSGGVSNQPQHF. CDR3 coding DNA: TGTGCCACCAGTGGAGGGGTGAGCAATCAGCCCCAGCATTTT.

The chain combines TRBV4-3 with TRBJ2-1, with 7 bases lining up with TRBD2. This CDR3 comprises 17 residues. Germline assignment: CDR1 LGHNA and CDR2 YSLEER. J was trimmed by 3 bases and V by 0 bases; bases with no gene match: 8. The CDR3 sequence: CASSQDSGRVYYNEQFF. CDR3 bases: TGCGCCAGCAGCCAAGATTCGGGGAGGGTATACTACAATGAGCAGTTCTTC.

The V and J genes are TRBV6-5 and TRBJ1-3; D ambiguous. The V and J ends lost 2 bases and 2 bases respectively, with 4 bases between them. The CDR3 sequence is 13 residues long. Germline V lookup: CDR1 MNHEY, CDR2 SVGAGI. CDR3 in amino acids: CASSYGAGNTIYF. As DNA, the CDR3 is TGTGCCAGCAGTTACGGCGCTGGAAACACCATATATTTT.

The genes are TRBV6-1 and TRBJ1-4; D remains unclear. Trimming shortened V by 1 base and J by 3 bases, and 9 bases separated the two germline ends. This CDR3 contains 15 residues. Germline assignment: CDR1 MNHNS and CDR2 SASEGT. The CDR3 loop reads CASSEGAVSNEKLFF. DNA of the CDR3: TGTGCCAGCAGTGAAGGGGCAGTTTCTAATGAAAAACTGTTTTTT.

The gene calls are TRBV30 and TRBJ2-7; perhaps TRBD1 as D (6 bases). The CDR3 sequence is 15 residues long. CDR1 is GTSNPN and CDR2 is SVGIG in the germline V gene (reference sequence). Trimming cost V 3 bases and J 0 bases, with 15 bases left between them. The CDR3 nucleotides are TGTGCCTGGAGGGCCCGACAGGAATACTCCTACGAGCAGTACTTC. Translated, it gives CAWRARQEYSYEQYF.

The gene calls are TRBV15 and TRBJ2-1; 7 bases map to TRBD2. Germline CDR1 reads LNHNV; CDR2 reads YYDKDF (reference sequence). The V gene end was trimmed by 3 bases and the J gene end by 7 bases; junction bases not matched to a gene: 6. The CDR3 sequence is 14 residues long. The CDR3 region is CATSRAGALNEQFF. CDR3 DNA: TGTGCCACCAGCAGGGCGGGAGCGCTAAATGAGCAGTTCTTC.

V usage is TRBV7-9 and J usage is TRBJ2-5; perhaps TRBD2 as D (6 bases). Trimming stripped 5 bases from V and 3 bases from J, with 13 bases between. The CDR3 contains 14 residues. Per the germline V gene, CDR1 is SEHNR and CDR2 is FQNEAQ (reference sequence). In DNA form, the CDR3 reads TGTGCCAGCAGCGCTCTGACTAGTAAAGAGACCCAGTACTTC. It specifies CASSALTSKETQYF.

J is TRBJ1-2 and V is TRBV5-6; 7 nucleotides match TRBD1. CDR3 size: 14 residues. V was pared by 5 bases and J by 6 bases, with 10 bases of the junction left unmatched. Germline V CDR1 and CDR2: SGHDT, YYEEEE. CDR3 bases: TGTGCCAGCAGGCCCTGGGGACAGCTGAATGGCTACACCTTC. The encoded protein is CASRPWGQLNGYTF.

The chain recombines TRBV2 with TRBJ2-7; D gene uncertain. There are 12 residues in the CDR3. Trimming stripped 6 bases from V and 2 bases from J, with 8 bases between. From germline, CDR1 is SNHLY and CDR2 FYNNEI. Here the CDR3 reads CASSLSAYEQYF. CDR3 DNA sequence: TGTGCCAGCAGCCTATCGGCCTACGAGCAGTACTTC.

The CDR3: CASSQDLLGGDTQYF. In DNA form, the CDR3 reads TGCGCCAGCAGCCAAGATTTACTAGGTGGAGATACGCAGTATTTT. The chain uses TRBV4-3 and TRBJ2-3, with D tentatively TRBD2 (5 bases). Per germline, CDR1 LGHNA and CDR2 YSLEER. Deletions cut 0 bases from V and 5 bases from J, with 12 bases between. The CDR3 consists of 15 residues.

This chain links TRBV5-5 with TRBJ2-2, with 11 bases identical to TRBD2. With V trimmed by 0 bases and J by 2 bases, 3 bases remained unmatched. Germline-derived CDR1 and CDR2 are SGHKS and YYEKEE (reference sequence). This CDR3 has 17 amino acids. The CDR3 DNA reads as TGTGCCAGCAGCTTGGCCCTAGCGGGGGGAAACACCGGGGAGCTGTTTTTT. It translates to CASSLALAGGNTGELFF. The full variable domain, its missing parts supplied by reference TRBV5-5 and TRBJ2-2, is DAGVTQSPTHLIKTRGQQVTLRCSPISGHKSVSWYQQVLGQGPQFIFQYYEKEERGRGNFPDRFSARQFPNYSSELNVNALLLGDSALYLCASSLALAGGNTGELFFGEGSRLTVL.

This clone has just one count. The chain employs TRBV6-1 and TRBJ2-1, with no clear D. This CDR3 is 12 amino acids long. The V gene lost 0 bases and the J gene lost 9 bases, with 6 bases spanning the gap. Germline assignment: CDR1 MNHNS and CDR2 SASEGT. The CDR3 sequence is CASSEAVTEQFF. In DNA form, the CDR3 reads TGTGCCAGCAGTGAAGCTGTAACTGAGCAGTTCTTC.

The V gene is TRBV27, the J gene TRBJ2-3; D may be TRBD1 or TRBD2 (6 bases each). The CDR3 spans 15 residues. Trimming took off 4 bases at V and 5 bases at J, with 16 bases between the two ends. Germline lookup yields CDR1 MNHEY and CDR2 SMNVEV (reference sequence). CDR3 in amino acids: CASSYPPGAGDTQYF. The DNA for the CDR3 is TGTGCCAGCAGTTACCCGCCGGGGGCGGGAGATACGCAGTATTTT.

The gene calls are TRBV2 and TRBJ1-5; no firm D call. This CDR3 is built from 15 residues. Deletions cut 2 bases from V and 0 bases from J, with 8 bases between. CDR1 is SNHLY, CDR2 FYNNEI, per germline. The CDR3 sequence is CASSEQFVSNQPQHF. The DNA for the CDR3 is TGTGCCAGCAGTGAACAGTTTGTTAGCAATCAGCCCCAGCATTTT. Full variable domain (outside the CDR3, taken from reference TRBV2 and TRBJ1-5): EPEVTQTPSHQVTQMGQEVILRCVPISNHLYFYWYRQILGQKVEFLVSFYNNEISEKSEIFDDQFSVERPDGSNFTLKIRSTKLEDSAMYFCASSEQFVSNQPQHFGDGTRLSIL.

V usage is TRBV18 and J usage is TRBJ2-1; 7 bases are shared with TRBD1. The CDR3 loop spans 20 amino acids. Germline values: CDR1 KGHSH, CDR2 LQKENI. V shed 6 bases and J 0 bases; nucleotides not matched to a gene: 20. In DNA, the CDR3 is TGTGCCAGCTCTCTCATGGGGGACAGTCACGTAACGAGCTCCTACAATGAGCAGTTCTTC. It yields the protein CASSLMGDSHVTSSYNEQFF.

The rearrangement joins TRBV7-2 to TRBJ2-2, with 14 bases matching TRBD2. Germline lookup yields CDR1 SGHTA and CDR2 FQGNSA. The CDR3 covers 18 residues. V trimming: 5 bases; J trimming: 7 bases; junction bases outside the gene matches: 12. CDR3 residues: CASSLLLGLAGENGELFF. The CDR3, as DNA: TGTGCCAGCAGCCTCCTCCTGGGACTAGCGGGAGAGAACGGGGAGCTGTTTTTT.